A single sample is the source of the 7 T cell receptor beta chains below, sequenced in a study of T cell responses to AZD1222 COVID-19 vaccine. This table comes from immunoSEQ multiplex PCR, and its TCRdb copy is limited to in-frame clones, with some not included. The table lists 150,000 or so clones, about 91% of them singletons. The sequences come from peripheral blood, collected on day 0 of AZD1222 vaccination. The receptors were gathered from an adult in good health.

This clone was seen a handful of times. The genes are TRBV5-1 and TRBJ1-1, with D possibly TRBD1 on 5 matching bases. Germline V gene data show CDR1 as SGHRS and CDR2 as YFSETQ. The CDR3 is 16 residues long. Between the trimmed V and J ends, which lost 7 bases and 3 bases, there was a span of 22 bases. Here the CDR3 DNA reads TGCGCCAGCGAGCTCGGGCAGACGATAGGGGACACTGAAGCTTTCTTT. Amino acid sequence: CASELGQTIGDTEAFF. The full variable domain, in which reference TRBV5-1 and TRBJ1-1 provide the parts outside the CDR3, is KAGVTQTPRYLIKTRGQQVTLSCSPISGHRSVSWYQQTPGQGLQFLFEYFSETQRNKGNFPGRFSGRQFSNSRSEMNVSTLELGDSALYLCASELGQTIGDTEAFFGQGTRLTVV.

This rearrangement joins TRBV4-2 to TRBJ1-6; D is perhaps TRBD1 (6 bases). The germline gives CDR1 LGHNA, CDR2 YNFKEQ. V was shortened by 5 bases and J by 10 bases, with 18 bases between the two germline ends. CDR3 length: 15 amino acids. For the CDR3, the DNA is TGTGCCAGCAGCGAAGTTGTACAGGGAGAATCACCCCTCCACTTT. It translates to CASSEVVQGESPLHF.

The CDR3 region has the DNA TGTGCCAGCAATCTAGCCCGCACCTACAATGAGCAGTTCTTC. Protein sequence: CASNLARTYNEQFF. J is TRBJ2-1 and V is TRBV2, with a tentative D call TRBD2 (5 bases). Trimming took 7 bases from V and 2 from J, leaving 12 bases between them. The CDR3 covers 14 residues. CDR1 and CDR2 from the germline V gene are SNHLY and FYNNEI.

The chain recombines TRBV6-5 with TRBJ1-1; a possible D gene is TRBD1 (6 bases). V lost 11 bases and J 2 bases, leaving 18 bases between the germline ends. The CDR3 consists of 14 residues. Looked up from germline, CDR1 is MNHEY and CDR2 is SVGAGI. CDR3 sequence (DNA): TGTGCCGCGCAGACGTCGGGGGCTAACACTGAAGCTTTCTTT. It encodes CAAQTSGANTEAFF.

The V and J genes are TRBV2 and TRBJ1-5; D gene ambiguous. The length of the CDR3 is 14 residues. CDR1 and CDR2 (germline): SNHLY, FYNNEI. V shed 3 bases and J shed 3 bases, with 9 bases lying between them. Here the CDR3 DNA reads TGTGCCAGCAGTGAGCGACGGACCAATCAGCCCCAGCATTTT. Translated, it gives CASSERRTNQPQHF.

V gene TRBV18 combines with J gene TRBJ1-5; D not resolved. This CDR3 is 13 amino acids long. The germline gives CDR1 KGHSH, CDR2 LQKENI. V was pared by 9 bases and J by 2 bases, with 11 bases between. The CDR3 loop is CASHDNGNQPQHF. The DNA for the CDR3 is TGTGCCAGTCACGATAACGGCAATCAGCCCCAGCATTTT.

This chain joins TRBV7-6 and TRBJ1-1; D is uncertain. In germline, CDR1 is SGHVS, CDR2 FNYEAQ. The CDR3 loop spans 13 amino acids. The V end lost 2 bases, the J end lost 1 base, and 5 bases lay between the germline ends. CDR3 DNA: TGTGCCAGCAGCTTAAGCGGGAACACTGAAGCTTTCTTT. Its translation: CASSLSGNTEAFF.